The 26 T cell receptor beta chains below come from one sample, sequenced in a study of T cell responses to AZD1222 COVID-19 vaccine. The assay was immunoSEQ multiplex PCR, and TCRdb's table has in-frame clones only and misses some. The sample lists about 150,000 clones, more than 85% occurring once. Sequencing used peripheral blood, obtained 28 days after the second AZD1222 dose. The receptors come from an adult who received the AZD1222 COVID-19 vaccine.

The J gene is TRBJ2-1, the V gene TRBV28; a possible D gene is TRBD2 (5 bases). The CDR3 has 15 residues. The germline V gene encodes CDR1 MDHEN and CDR2 SYDVKM. Trimming removed 6 bases from V and 3 bases from J, with 15 bases in between. As DNA, the CDR3 is TGTGCCAGCAGCTGGGGAGCTTCGGTCTACAATGAGCAGTTCTTC. As protein: CASSWGASVYNEQFF.

The CDR3 here is CASSLTSSAYEQYF. The CDR3 DNA reads TGCGCCAGCAGCTTGACTAGCAGTGCCTACGAGCAGTACTTC. The V gene is TRBV5-1, the J gene TRBJ2-7, with D perhaps TRBD2 (6 bases). V shed 1 base and J shed 2 bases, with 10 bases lying between them. Germline-derived CDR1 and CDR2 are SGHRS and YFSETQ. The CDR3 consists of 14 residues.

The chain is built from TRBV30 and TRBJ1-2; D is unresolved. The germline V and J ends were trimmed by 3 bases and 1 base, with 9 bases remaining between them. Germline loops: CDR1 GTSNPN, CDR2 SVGIG (reference sequence). The CDR3 has 13 residues. The CDR3 nucleotides read TGTGCCTGGAGCCACGGAGTTAACTATGGCTACACCTTC. This gives the protein CAWSHGVNYGYTF.

This chain's CDR3 is CASSYRRVYGYTF. DNA for the CDR3: TGTGCCAGCAGTTATCGCCGGGTCTATGGCTACACCTTC. V and J are TRBV28 and TRBJ1-2; D remains unclear. Trimming removed 4 bases at V and 4 bases at J, with 10 bases between. CDR3 size: 13 residues. From germline, CDR1 is MDHEN and CDR2 SYDVKM.

V is TRBV6-1 and J is TRBJ1-5, with 8 bases aligning to TRBD1. CDR3 size: 16 residues. Germline CDR1 MNHNS, CDR2 SASEGT. J lost 1 base, V lost 4 bases, and 6 bases had no gene match. The CDR3: CASSGYRGASNQPQHF. The CDR3 bases are TGTGCCAGCAGTGGGTACAGGGGGGCGAGCAATCAGCCCCAGCATTTT.

This rearrangement joins TRBV7-9 to TRBJ2-3; 7 bases fit TRBD1. After removal of 6 bases from V and 3 bases from J, the junction contained 6 bases not matched to a gene. The CDR3 sequence is 14 residues long. Germline-derived CDR1 and CDR2 are SEHNR and FQNEAQ (reference sequence). CDR3 loop: CASSSDRVTDTQYF. CDR3 DNA sequence: TGTGCCAGCAGTTCCGACAGGGTTACAGATACGCAGTATTTT.

The V gene is TRBV19, the J gene TRBJ2-1; tentative D call: TRBD1 (6 bases). Germline assignment: CDR1 LNHDA and CDR2 SQIVND (reference sequence). CDR3 size: 15 residues. V shed 7 bases and J shed 0 bases, with 13 bases lying between them. The CDR3 loop reads CASTLGQSSYNEQFF. The CDR3 DNA sequence: TGTGCCAGTACCCTTGGACAGAGCTCCTACAATGAGCAGTTCTTC.

This clone has just a few counts. This chain joins TRBV11-1 and TRBJ1-1; 8 bases fit TRBD1. V shed 6 bases, J shed 7 bases, and the junction held 13 bases outside the gene matches. Germline assignment: CDR1 SGHAT and CDR2 FQDESV (reference sequence). The CDR3 loop spans 15 amino acids. CDR3 region: CASSYRAVGTGEAFF. The CDR3 DNA is TGTGCCAGCAGTTATAGAGCTGTTGGGACAGGTGAAGCTTTCTTT. The variable domain in full, completed from reference TRBV11-1 and TRBJ1-1, reads EAEVAQSPRYKITEKSQAVAFWCDPISGHATLYWYRQILGQGPELLVQFQDESVVDDSQLPKDRFSAERLKGVDSTLKIQPAELGDSAMYLCASSYRAVGTGEAFFGQGTRLTVV.

V gene TRBV27 combines with J gene TRBJ2-1, with 12 bases aligning to TRBD2. Per germline, CDR1 MNHEY and CDR2 SMNVEV (reference sequence). J was trimmed by 3 bases and V by 5 bases; bases with no gene match: 8. CDR3 length: 17 amino acids. The CDR3 loop is CASSIRTSGNLYNEQFF. The CDR3 bases are TGTGCCAGCAGTATAAGGACTAGCGGGAATCTCTACAATGAGCAGTTCTTC.

The J gene is TRBJ2-5, the V gene TRBV7-9; 10 nucleotides match TRBD1. The CDR3 sequence is 14 residues long. Looked up from germline, CDR1 is SEHNR and CDR2 is FQNEAQ (reference sequence). The V gene end was trimmed by 5 bases and the J gene end by 5 bases; junction bases not matched to a gene: 5. The CDR3 DNA sequence: TGTGCCAGCAGCCTGACAGGGGGCTGGGAGACCCAGTACTTC. Translation: CASSLTGGWETQYF.

The gene calls are TRBV7-9 and TRBJ1-3, with D possibly TRBD1 on 6 matching bases. The length of the CDR3 is 15 residues. The V gene lost 3 bases and the J gene lost 1 base, with 10 bases spanning the gap. CDR1 is SEHNR and CDR2 is FQNEAQ in the germline V gene (reference sequence). Here the CDR3 reads CASSFSQGSGNTIYF. CDR3 bases: TGTGCCAGCAGCTTTTCTCAGGGGTCTGGAAACACCATATATTTT.

CDR3 sequence: CASSPRALDEKLFF. The DNA for the CDR3 is TGTGCCAGCTCACCTCGCGCCTTGGACGAAAAACTGTTTTTT. The J gene is TRBJ1-4, the V gene TRBV18; no reliable D call. This CDR3 region has 14 residues. CDR1 is KGHSH and CDR2 is LQKENI in the germline V gene. With 3 bases removed from V and 8 bases from J, the gap between germline ends came to 13 bases.

This chain links TRBV30 with TRBJ2-6; D is unresolved. The CDR3 extends over 16 amino acids. Germline lookup yields CDR1 GTSNPN and CDR2 SVGIG (reference sequence). V lost 3 bases, J lost 0 bases, and 12 bases lay in between. DNA of the CDR3: TGTGCCTGGAGGGGTCGGGCGGACTCTGGGGCCAACGTCCTGACTTTC. Translation gives CAWRGRADSGANVLTF.

This chain links TRBV7-2 with TRBJ2-1, with TRBD2 matching 8 bases. The CDR3 has 13 residues. With V trimmed by 4 bases and J by 8 bases, 4 bases remained unmatched. CDR1 is SGHTA, CDR2 FQGNSA, per germline. The CDR3 bases are TGTGCCAGCAGCTCGAGCGGGGGCTATGAGCAGTTCTTC. Amino acid sequence: CASSSSGGYEQFF.

The V and J genes are TRBV4-1 and TRBJ2-1; no clear D gene. The CDR3 consists of 16 residues. V was shortened by 0 bases and J by 3 bases, with 12 bases between the two germline ends. Germline V lookup: CDR1 MGHRA, CDR2 YSYEKL. CDR3 sequence (DNA): TGCGCCAGCAGCCAAGAAATAGGTCTACTCTACAATGAGCAGTTCTTC. Translation gives CASSQEIGLLYNEQFF.

The V call is TRBV7-9, the J call TRBJ1-1; possibly TRBD1 for D (5 bases). The CDR3 spans 14 residues. Germline CDR1 reads SEHNR; CDR2 reads FQNEAQ (reference sequence). V dropped 2 bases and J dropped 6 bases, with 13 bases sitting between them. The DNA of the CDR3 is TGTGCCAGCAGCTTACGTCAGGGTAGTTCTGAAGCTTTCTTT. This codes for CASSLRQGSSEAFF.

The count of this clone is one. The V gene is TRBV7-9, the J gene TRBJ2-7, with a tentative D call TRBD1 (6 bases). The CDR3 covers 17 residues. Per germline, CDR1 SEHNR and CDR2 FQNEAQ (reference sequence). V was cut by 3 bases and J by 1 base, with 19 bases left in between. In DNA form, the CDR3 reads TGTGCCAGCAGCTTGTCCCGGGACATTTTCGAATCCTACGAGCAGTACTTC. Translating gives CASSLSRDIFESYEQYF.

The chain joins TRBV6-1 to TRBJ1-5; D possibly corresponds to TRBD1 (5 bases). The CDR3 length is 13 residues. V lost 3 bases to trimming and J lost 6 bases, with 9 bases between them. Germline lookup yields CDR1 MNHNS and CDR2 SASEGT. The CDR3 is CASSDGGAQPQHF. The CDR3, as DNA: TGTGCCAGCAGTGATGGAGGGGCTCAGCCCCAGCATTTT.

The J gene is TRBJ2-1, the V gene TRBV7-9; no clear D gene. The CDR3 sequence is 14 residues long. Germline V gene lookup returns CDR1 SEHNR and CDR2 FQNEAQ (reference sequence). The germline V and J ends were trimmed by 1 base and 8 bases, with 12 bases remaining between them. The CDR3 reads CASSLGTGYYEQFF. The CDR3 DNA follows: TGTGCCAGCAGCTTAGGAACTGGTTATTATGAGCAGTTCTTC.

This CDR3 reads CATNTPRQGGQPQHF. Here the CDR3 DNA reads TGTGCCACCAATACCCCCAGACAGGGTGGTCAGCCCCAGCATTTT. The chain recombines TRBV5-4 with TRBJ1-5; 7 positions match TRBD1. Looked up from germline, CDR1 is SGHNT and CDR2 is YYREEE (reference sequence). The CDR3 runs to 15 residues. V dropped 9 bases and J dropped 6; count of bases not matched to a gene: 15.

V is TRBV30 and J is TRBJ2-7, with D possibly TRBD2 on 6 matching bases. V was shortened by 0 bases and J by 5 bases, with 14 bases between the two germline ends. Germline V CDR1 and CDR2: GTSNPN, SVGIG (reference sequence). The CDR3 consists of 14 residues. Written as DNA, the CDR3 is TGTGCCTGGAGTGTAAGCCTAGCGTGGGACGAGCAGTACTTC. This sequence encodes CAWSVSLAWDEQYF.

The rearrangement uses TRBV5-6 and TRBJ1-4, with D unresolved. The CDR3 spans 15 residues. Trimming took off 2 bases at V and 1 base at J, with 9 bases between the two ends. Germline CDR1 is SGHDT and CDR2 is YYEEEE. The CDR3 loop is CASSFMTGTNEKLFF. The CDR3 bases are TGTGCCAGCAGCTTCATGACCGGAACTAATGAAAAACTGTTTTTT.

The rearrangement links TRBV5-1 to TRBJ1-6; D may be TRBD1 (6 bases). The CDR3 extends over 13 amino acids. Trimming took off 0 bases at V and 17 bases at J, with 15 bases between the two ends. Looked up from germline, CDR1 is SGHRS and CDR2 is YFSETQ. Here the CDR3 DNA reads TGCGCCAGCAGCTTGGAACCCAGGGGCGAAATCCACTTT. The encoded protein is CASSLEPRGEIHF.

The count of this clone is one. The genes are TRBV28 and TRBJ1-1; the D is unclear. The CDR3 is 14 residues long. V lost 2 bases, J lost 3 bases, and 10 bases lay in between. The germline CDR1 and CDR2 sequences are MDHEN and SYDVKM. The CDR3, as DNA: TGTGCCAGCAGTTTAAGGGTTGAAGACACTGAAGCTTTCTTT. It translates to CASSLRVEDTEAFF.

This chain joins TRBV9 and TRBJ1-2, with 7 bases that match TRBD1. The CDR3 length is 11 residues. Germline V gives CDR1 SGDLS, CDR2 YYNGEE. The junction had 3 bases not matched to a gene; V was cut back by 5 bases and J by 8 bases. Here the CDR3 DNA reads TGTGCCAGCAGTACAGGGGAGGGCTACACCTTC. Encoded protein: CASSTGEGYTF.

V is TRBV12-5 and J is TRBJ2-7, with D hard to call. Trimming took 4 bases from V and 6 from J, leaving 16 bases between them. Per the germline V gene, CDR1 is LGHNT and CDR2 is FRNRAP. The CDR3 sequence is 14 residues long. The CDR3 bases are TGTGCTAGTGGTTCGCTCTATGACGAGCTCGAGCAGTACTTC. Translation: CASGSLYDELEQYF.